The 9 T cell receptor beta chains given below trace back to one sample, sequenced in a study of cytomegalovirus exposure and HLA in healthy donors. Primers for the PCR totalled 60 Vbeta and 13 Jbeta. Produced via immunoSEQ multiplex PCR; TCRdb's table is partial and in-frame only. There are tens of thousands of clones in the sample, with more than 10% held by the top ten. The sample was PBMCs. The receptors originated from a woman aged 25 to 39 in good health and CMV-seropositive.

The genes are TRBV6-1 and TRBJ1-5, with D maybe TRBD1 (5 bases). Between the trimmed V and J ends, which lost 4 bases and 3 bases, there was a span of 10 bases. The CDR3 consists of 14 residues. Germline lookup yields CDR1 MNHNS and CDR2 SASEGT. CDR3 residues: CASSGRQNNQPQHF. CDR3 coding DNA: TGTGCCAGCAGTGGCCGACAGAACAATCAGCCCCAGCATTTT.

V is TRBV6-5 and J is TRBJ2-7, with 10 bases identical to TRBD1. J gave up 5 bases and V 0 bases, and 4 bases lay outside the gene matches. The CDR3 has 15 amino acids. CDR1 MNHEY and CDR2 SVGAGI come from the germline V gene. CDR3 sequence: CASSYSGTGVDEQYF. As DNA, the CDR3 is TGTGCCAGCAGTTACTCCGGGACAGGGGTGGACGAGCAGTACTTC.

The rearrangement links TRBV9 to TRBJ1-1; perhaps TRBD1 as D (5 bases). CDR3 length equals 14 residues. Germline V gives CDR1 SGDLS, CDR2 YYNGEE. V was shortened by 4 bases and J by 4 bases, with 14 bases between the two germline ends. The CDR3 region is CASSPLVGGTEAFF. For the CDR3, the DNA is TGTGCCAGCAGCCCCCTGGTGGGGGGCACTGAAGCTTTCTTT.

The chain's CDR3 is CASSPRTGARETQYF. The CDR3 nucleotides read TGTGCCAGCAGTCCACGGACAGGGGCGAGAGAGACCCAGTACTTC. The chain employs TRBV28 and TRBJ2-5; 9 bases match TRBD1. Germline loops: CDR1 MDHEN, CDR2 SYDVKM. Trimming at V came to 5 bases and at J to 4 bases, leaving 8 bases not matched to a gene. The CDR3 loop spans 15 amino acids.

The genes are TRBV29-1 and TRBJ2-5, with TRBD2 matching over 8 bases. CDR3 length equals 15 residues. J was trimmed by 3 bases and V by 2 bases; bases with no gene match: 8. Germline CDR1 reads SQVTM; CDR2 reads ANQGSEA. Here the CDR3 reads CSVELAGTRKETQYF. The CDR3, as DNA: TGCAGCGTTGAACTTGCCGGGACTAGAAAAGAGACCCAGTACTTC.

The chain carries TRBV2 and TRBJ2-7; maybe TRBD1 (6 bases). This CDR3 has 13 amino acids. The V end lost 7 bases, the J end lost 2 bases, and 12 bases lay between the germline ends. CDR1 and CDR2 from the germline V gene are SNHLY and FYNNEI. DNA of the CDR3: TGTGCCAGCAAGGGGGAAGGAGCCTACGAGCAGTACTTC. Translated: CASKGEGAYEQYF.

The chain carries TRBV27 and TRBJ1-1; 8 nucleotides line up with TRBD1. The CDR3 is 18 amino acids. J was trimmed by 1 base and V by 7 bases; bases with no gene match: 17. Germline loops: CDR1 MNHEY, CDR2 SMNVEV (reference sequence). The CDR3 nucleotides read TGTGCCAGCACCCCCCCTGGACAGGGACCAACAAAGAACACTGAAGCTTTCTTT. This sequence encodes CASTPPGQGPTKNTEAFF.

The gene calls are TRBV19 and TRBJ2-7; TRBD1 matches at 7 bases. With 4 bases clipped from V and 10 bases from J, the junction kept 10 bases outside the gene matches. The CDR3 is 13 amino acids. Germline CDR1 and CDR2: LNHDA and SQIVND (reference sequence). The DNA for the CDR3 is TGTGCCAGTAGTAGGGAACAGGGGTGGGATCAGTACTTC. The encoded protein is CASSREQGWDQYF.

This chain links TRBV4-1 with TRBJ1-1, with D maybe TRBD1 (5 bases). Germline CDR1 and CDR2: MGHRA and YSYEKL. Trimming left V 0 bases short and J 0 bases short, with 14 bases between. The CDR3 consists of 17 residues. This CDR3 is CASSQESQEYLNTEAFF. CDR3 bases: TGCGCCAGCAGCCAAGAATCACAGGAATACCTGAACACTGAAGCTTTCTTT.